The 8 T cell receptor beta chains presented below share a single source sample, sequenced in a study of PD-L1 blockade in urothelial cancer. Libraries were prepared by immunoSEQ multiplex PCR; TCRdb keeps only in-frame clonotypes and omits some of them. The table has 20,000 to 25,000 clones, approximately 89% seen once. The time point: peripheral blood 6 weeks after treatment start. The sample was PBMCs, taken around atezolizumab (anti-PD-L1) treatment. The receptors stem from a woman aged 60-75 years with urothelial cancer.

The gene calls are TRBV28 and TRBJ1-2, with 7 bases fitting TRBD1. The CDR3 has 14 residues. Germline trimming cut 6 bases from V and 2 bases from J; bases unmatched to any gene: 6. Germline assignment: CDR1 MDHEN and CDR2 SYDVKM. The CDR3 sequence is CASRGQRGNYGYTF. For the CDR3, the DNA is TGTGCCAGCAGGGGACAGCGTGGGAACTATGGCTACACCTTC.

This rearrangement joins TRBV19 to TRBJ1-5; the match to TRBD1 covers 11 bases. CDR1 is LNHDA and CDR2 is SQIVND in the germline V gene (reference sequence). V shed 5 bases, J shed 2 bases, and the junction held 5 bases outside the gene matches. The CDR3 is made up of 16 amino acids. The CDR3 protein is CASSSGQGGGNQPQHF. The CDR3 nucleotides read TGTGCCAGTAGTTCGGGACAGGGGGGAGGCAATCAGCCCCAGCATTTT.

This clone came up once. V gene TRBV5-5 combines with J gene TRBJ1-2; TRBD1 aligns across 11 bases. V lost 0 bases and J lost 4; bases outside the gene matches: 8. This CDR3 has 17 amino acids. Germline lookup yields CDR1 SGHKS and CDR2 YYEKEE (reference sequence). In DNA, the CDR3 is TGTGCCAGCAGCTTGGCTCCATCGGGACAGGGGGTCTATGGCTACACCTTC. Protein: CASSLAPSGQGVYGYTF.

The chain is built from TRBV7-2 and TRBJ2-2, with TRBD2 matching 10 bases. With 5 bases clipped from V and 3 bases from J, the junction kept 3 bases outside the gene matches. This CDR3 has 15 amino acids. Germline CDR1 is SGHTA and CDR2 is FQGNSA. DNA for the CDR3: TGTGCCAGCAGCATTCTAGCGGGGGACACCGGGGAGCTGTTTTTT. Its translation: CASSILAGDTGELFF.

The chain joins TRBV7-2 to TRBJ1-1; 9 bases map to TRBD1. Germline CDR1 reads SGHTA; CDR2 reads FQGNSA. V gave up 5 bases and J gave up 3 bases; unmatched junction bases: 10. The CDR3 is made up of 16 amino acids. Written as DNA, the CDR3 is TGTGCCAGCAGCCTAGGGACAGGGCTCCGACACACTGAAGCTTTCTTT. It yields the protein CASSLGTGLRHTEAFF.

The genes are TRBV4-3 and TRBJ1-1; D is possibly TRBD1 (6 bases). Trimming took off 2 bases at V and 4 bases at J, with 14 bases between the two ends. CDR1 LGHNA and CDR2 YSLEER come from the germline V gene. The length of the CDR3 is 15 residues. As DNA, the CDR3 is TGCGCCAGCAGCCAAACACCTCAGGGGTTCACTGAAGCTTTCTTT. This translates into CASSQTPQGFTEAFF.

The chain links TRBV7-2 to TRBJ1-1; D uncertain. CDR1 and CDR2 (germline): SGHTA, FQGNSA. This CDR3 has 13 residues. Trimming took off 6 bases at V and 0 bases at J, with 8 bases between the two ends. CDR3 coding DNA: TGTGCCAGCAGGAATCAGTTGAACACTGAAGCTTTCTTT. Its protein is CASRNQLNTEAFF.

V and J are TRBV5-4 and TRBJ2-1; weak D call: TRBD2 (5 bases). This CDR3 is built from 15 residues. CDR1 and CDR2 (germline): SGHNT, YYREEE (reference sequence). V lost 0 bases, J lost 1 base, and 8 bases lay in between. CDR3 nucleotides: TGTGCCAGCAGCTTGGTTCGGGGATCCTACAATGAGCAGTTCTTC. Protein sequence: CASSLVRGSYNEQFF.